This T cell receptor (beta chain) comes out of a study of cytomegalovirus exposure and HLA in healthy donors (dated by TCRdb to about 2017). Some background on the complete study: An earlier analysis of roughly 630 of the donors reported 250 to 350 Gb of sequence data and around 110 million unique TCR beta sequences from about 200 million T cells. An earlier analysis of fewer than 750 of the donors used high-throughput TCR beta sequencing to judge whether each TCR beta V gene segment behaved as functional or pseudogenic. Class I and class II HLA loci were covered by the typing at four-digit resolution. Of the 350 to 450 genotyped donors, approximately 80% fell in the genetic ancestry cluster associated with self-reported Caucasian donors. Every repertoire in the discovery cohort had been generated on one and the same sequencing platform. In a later analysis, previously published TCR beta repertoires from fewer than 750 donors were re-analyzed and high-resolution HLA genotyping was added so that TCR occurrence patterns could be studied. Four to six DR-DQ haplotypes were handled as single units for association and clustering, since linkage in the cohort was strong. The later analysis used no new phenotypic data to find candidate immune exposures, relying instead on TCR beta sequences and their occurrence across donors. Donor age, sex, ethnicity and CMV serostatus were compiled together with the repertoire data. The study aimed to test whether cataloging public T cell receptors could reveal signatures of past pathogen exposure. Among roughly 400 genotyped donors of the cohort, an average of around 240,000 unique TCR beta nucleotide sequences was sequenced per donor, of which approximately 19% were non-productive. Typing coverage differed by locus: A, B, C, DRB1 and DQB1 were typed in about 629-640 donors, DQA1 in 500 to 550, DPA1 in roughly 590, and DPB1 in just under 490. A later genetic analysis used genome-wide SNP genotypes for about three fifths of the 666 donors, treating that subset as a discovery cohort. About 300 gigabases of sequencing data and approximately 93 million unique TCR sequences were included in an early release covering several hundred HLA-typed donors. High-throughput TCR immunosequencing, statistical association of individual TCRs with disease status, and machine learning were combined to predict cytomegalovirus infection status. In addition to the first cohort of around 670 subjects, a separate validation cohort of around 110 different subjects was used. The study profiled the T cell repertoires of approximately 700 subjects by immunosequencing and related them to cytomegalovirus serostatus.

Spanning cysteine to phenylalanine, the CDR3 consists of 14 amino acids. Just the 42-base CDR3 DNA is kept, in frame starting at base 1. CDR1 is given as SQVTM and CDR2 as ANQGSEA, both from the germline V gene. Trimming takes 3 bases from V and 0 bases from J, and the germline ends sit 10 bases apart. In total, over 600 healthy bone marrow donors made up the cohort. At the time of sampling, every cohort member was nominally healthy, though immune exposures that went unrecorded were likely present. The donor was CMV seronegative and belonged to the group of 380 or so seronegative cohort members. A peripheral blood sample was collected from each donor, and TCR beta sequencing was performed on peripheral blood mononuclear cells. Genomic DNA was extracted from the blood cell samples with the Qiagen DNeasy Blood Extraction Kit. As regards this clone: Its antigen remains undetermined. Nothing much larger sits one base from this clone, and base qualities are not available.

General findings and caveats noted by the study authors: The authors suggested that the approach could potentially be generalized to other disease states and immunological phenotypes. According to a later analysis, TCR association rates differed among HLA loci, with DRB1 alleles showing the most associated TCRs and HLA-C alleles showing the fewest. Most CMV-associated TCR beta chains appeared to be HLA-restricted in a later analysis, and the HLA associations seemed to be driven largely by CMV exposure. Three of the identified cytomegalovirus-associated TCR beta chains were confirmed in vitro to be specific for cytomegalovirus antigens. The sequencing pipeline was judged likely to have produced a cluster of highly shared sequence variants as a technical artifact. V-gene and J-gene trimming of TCR beta chains was associated with a missense DCLRE1C variant in a later genetic analysis, and the association was replicated in an independent cohort. Correlated functional status among segregating V segments might be attributable to linkage disequilibrium, but an unknown experimental factor could not be ruled out. Some 16 rarely observed V segments, including chromosome 9 orphons, were excluded from the earlier analysis of about 600 of the donors because counts were too low. Presence/absence analyses assumed roughly uniform sequencing depth across donors, an assumption that may not hold. Compared with the approximately 700-donor mean, donors in an Asian-associated ancestry cluster had fewer N-insertions in productive TCRs, according to a later genetic analysis. According to a later analysis, parvovirus B19, influenza, CMV and Epstein-Barr virus appeared linked to several top co-occurrence clusters. Some IMGT-functional V segments, including TRBV6-2 and TRBV6-3, could not be distinguished by the 87-base-pair reads and were therefore excluded. The classifier was reported to diagnose cytomegalovirus status with high specificity and sensitivity in both the original cohort and the validation cohort. In the study, 150 to 200 TCR beta chains were listed as associated with cytomegalovirus. A further reported finding was that TCR beta sequences accurately predicted the HLA-A and HLA-B alleles for most subjects in the first cohort. Because HLA typing was unavailable for some donors at each locus, only the typed subset was used in association tests. The only immune exposure information available for the cohort was CMV serostatus. In an earlier analysis of approximately 590 of the donors, most TCR beta V segments were observed in productive rearrangements about 87% or about 30% of the time, broadly matching IMGT annotations. Compared with equally common non-associated chains, HLA-associated TCR beta chains in a later analysis were more clonally expanded and had lower generation probabilities. This cohort had only TCR beta chains sequenced, and the lack of alpha or paired-chain data limited which features could be detected. When HLA alleles, especially DR and DQ, strongly co-occurred, TCR associations were difficult to assign to individual alleles. In a later analysis, around 15,000 TCR beta sequences were associated with specific HLA alleles at a false discovery rate of 0.05. Most TCR sequences were seen in very few donors, while some public TCRs were found in many individuals.

The library came from the immunoSEQ multiplex PCR assay. For the multiplex PCR, a mixture combining 60 forward primers for TCR Vbeta segments and 13 reverse primers for TCR Jbeta segments was used. The CDR3 region of rearranged TCR beta genes was amplified from genomic DNA by a multiplex PCR assay. Amplified TCR beta libraries were sequenced as 87-base-pair reads on the Illumina HiSeq System. As for the authors' bioinformatics: Across the 500 to 750 repertoires, a later analysis counted 78 million or so unique TCR beta chains, roughly 11 million of which were shared by at least two donors. Raw reads were error-corrected and collapsed into unique sequences by a nearest-neighbor algorithm in which closely related sequences were merged to remove PCR and sequencing errors. To assign V, D and J gene segments, CDR3 sequences were aligned to IMGT reference sequences. For a sequence to be retained, a match of at least six nucleotides was required to both a V gene segment and a J gene segment. A rearrangement counted as productive if the CDR3 had no stop codons and remained in frame with V and J, and every other rearrangement counted as non-productive. CDR3 was defined by IMGT convention, running from the second conserved V-encoded cysteine to the conserved J-encoded phenylalanine. The earlier analysis of fewer than 750 of the donors excluded sequences that lacked an unambiguous match to a single V gene segment. In an earlier analysis of 587 of the donors, V segments were called functional above 56.7% productive rearrangements and were called segregating when the between-donor standard deviation exceeded 5%. To diagnose cytomegalovirus status from the catalog of TCR beta chain sequences, a statistical classification framework was built. In a later analysis, V and J genes were assigned by comparing TCR nucleotide sequences against IMGT/GENE-DB human TR gene sequences. A later analysis assigned CDR3 sequences and most-parsimonious VDJ recombination scenarios with the TCRdist pipeline. In a later analysis, each TCR beta chain was defined by its CDR3 amino acid sequence together with its V-gene family, and reads without a unique V-gene family were excluded. In a later analysis, 550 to 650 highly shared, low-generation-probability nucleotide sequences were removed to address suspected cross-contamination and a sequencing artifact. In a later analysis, a clonal expansion index for each public chain was calculated from normalized within-repertoire ranks of inferred template counts. In a later analysis, generation probabilities were computed using a VDJ recombination model fitted to out-of-frame rearrangements, and the results were checked against IGoR. In a later analysis, TCR-TCR, TCR-HLA and TCR-CMV co-occurrence was scored with hypergeometric tests, and a repertoire-size bias correction was applied to TCR pairs. In a later analysis, false discovery rates were estimated by permuting HLA or CMV assignments 20 times. A later analysis grouped co-occurring TCRs with DBSCAN, adding TCRdist sequence similarity when clustering within HLA-allele-positive subsets. Co-occurrence clustering excluded repertoires with fewer than 30,000 or more than 120,000 public chains, plus five with anomalous nucleotide sharing. TCRdb took over this immuneACCESS table, retaining in-frame rearrangements with V and J assigned. Such tables are incomplete; in checked studies, under half of the missing clones stem from an unresolved V gene, and the remainder is unexplained. For V, J and clone size, that table is used; D and trimming come from the DNA. Counted in this sample were roughly 180,000 clones; less than 90% of them appeared once. Clones ranked in the top ten supply around 0.96% of the sample.

The chain employs TRBV29-1 and TRBJ2-3; TRBD2 could be the D gene, as 6 bases match. This receptor was obtained from a man aged 25 to 40 in good health and CMV-seronegative. Specimen: PBMCs. The sequenced DNA: TGCAGCGTTGAGTTCGGGACTAGCACAGATACGCAGTATTTT. It codes for CSVEFGTSTDTQYF.